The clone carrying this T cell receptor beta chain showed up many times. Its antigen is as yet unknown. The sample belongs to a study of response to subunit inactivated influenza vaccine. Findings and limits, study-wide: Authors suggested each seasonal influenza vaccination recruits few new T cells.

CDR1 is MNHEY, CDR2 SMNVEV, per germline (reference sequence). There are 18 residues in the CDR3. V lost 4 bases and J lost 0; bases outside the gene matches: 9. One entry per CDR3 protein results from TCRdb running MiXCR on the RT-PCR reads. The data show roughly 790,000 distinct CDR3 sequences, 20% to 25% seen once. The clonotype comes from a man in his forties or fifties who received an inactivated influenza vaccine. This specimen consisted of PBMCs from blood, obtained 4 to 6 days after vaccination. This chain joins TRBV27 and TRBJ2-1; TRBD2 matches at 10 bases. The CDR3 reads CASSYSSGGRSSYNEQFF. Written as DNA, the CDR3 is TGTGCCAGCAGTTATTCTAGCGGGGGCCGGAGCTCCTACAATGAGCAGTTCTTC.